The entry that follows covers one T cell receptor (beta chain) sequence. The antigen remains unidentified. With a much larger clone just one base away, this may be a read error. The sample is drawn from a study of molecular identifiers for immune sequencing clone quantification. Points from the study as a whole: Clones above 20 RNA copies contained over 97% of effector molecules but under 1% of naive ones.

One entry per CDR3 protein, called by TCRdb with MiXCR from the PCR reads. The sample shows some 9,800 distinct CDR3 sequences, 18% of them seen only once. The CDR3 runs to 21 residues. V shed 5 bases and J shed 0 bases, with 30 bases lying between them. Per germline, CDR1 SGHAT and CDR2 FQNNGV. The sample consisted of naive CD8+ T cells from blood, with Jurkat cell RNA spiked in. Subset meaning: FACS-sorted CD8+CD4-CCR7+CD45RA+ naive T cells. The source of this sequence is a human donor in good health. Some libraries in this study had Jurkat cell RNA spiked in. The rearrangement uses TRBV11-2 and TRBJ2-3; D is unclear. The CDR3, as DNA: TGTGCCAGCAGCCCACCTCACTTCGGACCCACCCCCGTGCGGAGCACAGATACGCAGTATTTT. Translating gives CASSPPHFGPTPVRSTDTQYF.